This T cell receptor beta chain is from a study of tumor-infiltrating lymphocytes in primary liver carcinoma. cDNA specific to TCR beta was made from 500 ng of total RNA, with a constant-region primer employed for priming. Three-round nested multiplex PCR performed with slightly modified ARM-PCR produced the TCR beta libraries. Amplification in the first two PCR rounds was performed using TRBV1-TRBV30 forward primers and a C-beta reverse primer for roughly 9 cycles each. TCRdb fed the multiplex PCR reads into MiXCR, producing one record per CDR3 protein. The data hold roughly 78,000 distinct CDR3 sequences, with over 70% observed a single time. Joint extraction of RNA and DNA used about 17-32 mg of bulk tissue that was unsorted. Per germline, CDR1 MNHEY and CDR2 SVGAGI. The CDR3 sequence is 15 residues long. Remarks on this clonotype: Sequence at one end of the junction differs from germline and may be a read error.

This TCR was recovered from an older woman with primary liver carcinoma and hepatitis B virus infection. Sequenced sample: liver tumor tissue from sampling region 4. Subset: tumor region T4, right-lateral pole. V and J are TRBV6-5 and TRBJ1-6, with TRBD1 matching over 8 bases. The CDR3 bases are TGTGCCAGCAGACTGGACAGGGAGCATAATTCATCCCTCCACTTT. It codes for CASRLDREHNSSLHF.